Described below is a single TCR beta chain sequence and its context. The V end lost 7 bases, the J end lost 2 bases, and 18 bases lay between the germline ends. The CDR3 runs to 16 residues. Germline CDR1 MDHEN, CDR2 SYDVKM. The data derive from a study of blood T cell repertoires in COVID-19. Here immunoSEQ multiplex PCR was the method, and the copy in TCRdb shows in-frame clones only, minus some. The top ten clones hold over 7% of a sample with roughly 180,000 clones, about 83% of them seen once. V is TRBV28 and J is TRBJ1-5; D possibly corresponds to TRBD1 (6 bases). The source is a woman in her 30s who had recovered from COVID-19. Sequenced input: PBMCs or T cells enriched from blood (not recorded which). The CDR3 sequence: CASTPITGTRNQPQHF. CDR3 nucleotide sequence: TGTGCCAGCACTCCCATAACAGGGACGCGCAATCAGCCCCAGCATTTT.